Listed below are T cell receptor beta chains from one sample, sequenced in a study of Graves' ophthalmopathy and Graves' hyperthyroidism. TCRdb used MiXCR to reprocess the multiplex PCR reads, holding one entry per CDR3 protein. The table lists roughly 380,000 distinct CDR3 sequences, 15% of them singletons. The specimen was peripheral blood. The receptors originated from a woman between 18 and 30 years old with stable Graves' hyperthyroidism. The CDR3 runs from the conserved cysteine through the conserved F or W. The D gene is left open where the match is weak. Clone size is shown for a subset of rows, as once, few, many or a class of expanded clone.

d_call	v_call	clone_size	cdr3_length	j_call	cdr3_aa	cdr3_nt
NA	TRBV10-3	many	15	TRBJ2-2	CAISEIQQNTGELFF	TGTGCCATCAGTGAGATACAGCAGAACACCGGGGAGCTGTTTTTT
NA	TRBV6-1	NA	15	TRBJ1-2	CAGRPRDLLIPTYTF	TGTGCCGGCAGGCCCCGGGACCTACTGATACCGACATACACCTTC
TRBD1	TRBV7-6	many	15	TRBJ2-7	CASSLRQGLLYEQYF	TGTGCCAGCAGCCTTCGACAGGGTCTCCTCTACGAGCAGTACTTC
NA	TRBV12-3/TRBV12-4	once	15	TRBJ1-1	CASSLGQVENTEAFF	TGTGCCAGCAGTTTAGGACAGGTTGAGAACACTGAAGCTTTCTTT
NA	TRBV15	many	13	TRBJ1-2	CATSRELMDGYTF	TGTGCCACCAGCAGAGAACTAATGGATGGCTACACCTTC
TRBD1	TRBV5-1	NA	11	TRBJ1-2	CASSQGASYTF	TGCGCCAGCAGCCAGGGGGCTAGCTACACCTTC
NA	TRBV5-1	many	15	TRBJ1-1	CASSLGGVRDTEAFF	TGCGCCAGCAGCTTGGGAGGGGTTCGGGACACTGAAGCTTTCTTT
NA	TRBV12-3/TRBV12-4	many	14	TRBJ2-5	CASTTGGAKETQYF	TGTGCCAGCACAACAGGCGGGGCAAAAGAGACCCAGTACTTC
TRBD1	TRBV6-1	many	13	TRBJ1-2	CASSRQGHYGYTF	TGTGCCAGCAGCAGACAGGGTCACTATGGCTACACCTTC
NA	TRBV2	many	14	TRBJ1-6	CASNLGGGSSPLHF	TGTGCCAGCAATCTGGGTGGGGGTAGTTCACCCCTCCACTTT
NA	TRBV27	many	13	TRBJ1-5	CASSLDGYQPQHF	TGTGCCAGCAGTTTGGACGGTTATCAGCCCCAGCATTTT
NA	TRBV19	few	14	TRBJ1-6	CASSRLLENSPLHF	TGTGCCAGTAGTAGACTCTTGGAAAATTCACCCCTCCACTTT
NA	TRBV7-2	many	15	TRBJ1-2	CASSDSGAHFYGYTF	TGTGCCAGCAGCGACTCAGGGGCCCATTTCTATGGCTACACCTTC
TRBD2	TRBV12-3/TRBV12-4	few	17	TRBJ2-3	CASSIRLAGGITDTQYF	TGTGCCAGCAGTATCAGACTAGCGGGGGGAATCACAGATACGCAGTATTTT
NA	TRBV3-1	NA	12	TRBJ1-1	CASSQVSDEAFF	TGTGCCAGCAGCCAAGTCTCAGATGAAGCTTTCTTT
NA	TRBV20-1	many	15	TRBJ1-6	CSGAVSSSYNSPLHF	TGCAGTGGAGCGGTGTCCAGCTCCTATAATTCACCCCTCCACTTT
TRBD1	TRBV11-2	many	17	TRBJ1-2	CASSLEGYGRGRGGYTF	TGTGCCAGCAGCCTAGAGGGTTATGGCAGGGGGCGTGGTGGCTACACCTTC
NA	TRBV24-1	many	16	TRBJ2-2	CATSAPLGGYTGELFF	TGTGCCACCAGTGCGCCCCTAGGGGGATACACCGGGGAGCTGTTTTTT
NA	TRBV7-9	many	15	TRBJ1-6	CASSFGASWDSPLHF	TGTGCCAGCAGCTTTGGTGCATCGTGGGATTCACCCCTCCACTTT
NA	TRBV5-1	many	14	TRBJ2-5	CASSLGQTTQTQYF	TGCGCCAGCAGCCTGGGGCAGACCACCCAGACCCAGTACTTC
NA	TRBV7-2	many	16	TRBJ2-5	CASSFRTQPRQETQYF	TGTGCCAGCAGCTTCCGGACTCAACCCCGCCAAGAGACCCAGTACTTC
NA	TRBV12-3/TRBV12-4	many	13	TRBJ1-6	CASSFRRVSPLHF	TGTGCCAGCAGTTTCCGCAGGGTTTCACCCCTCCACTTT
TRBD1	TRBV15	few	14	TRBJ1-2	CATSRPGQGYGYTF	TGTGCCACCAGCAGGCCGGGACAGGGCTATGGCTACACCTTC
NA	TRBV6-1	many	13	TRBJ1-1	CASSESRNTEAFF	TGTGCCAGCAGTGAGAGCAGGAACACTGAAGCTTTCTTT
TRBD2	TRBV27	once	18	TRBJ2-2	CASSFRLRAGGYTGELFF	TGTGCCAGCAGTTTTCGTCTCCGCGCGGGAGGGTACACCGGGGAGCTGTTTTTT
TRBD1	TRBV5-4	NA	17	TRBJ1-5	CASSLAQYPGQKQPQHF	TGTGCCAGCAGCTTGGCCCAATATCCGGGACAGAAGCAGCCCCAGCATTTT
NA	TRBV2	few	12	TRBJ2-7	CASRGGHNEQYF	TGTGCCAGCAGGGGGGGGCATAACGAGCAGTACTTC
TRBD1	TRBV9	many	16	TRBJ1-2	CASSVGVGQAYYGYTF	TGTGCCAGCAGCGTAGGGGTCGGACAGGCCTACTATGGCTACACCTTC
TRBD1	TRBV25-1	many	13	TRBJ1-1	CASSGEDRLEAFF	TGTGCCAGCAGTGGAGAGGACAGGCTTGAAGCTTTCTTT
NA	TRBV5-6	many	16	TRBJ1-2	CASSFPQGPEVYGYTF	TGTGCCAGCAGCTTCCCCCAGGGGCCCGAAGTCTATGGCTACACCTTC
TRBD2	TRBV11-2	few	19	TRBJ2-5	CASSLYPQPVAGVQETQYF	TGTGCCAGCAGCTTATATCCCCAGCCGGTAGCGGGGGTACAAGAGACCCAGTACTTC
TRBD1	TRBV24-1	many	16	TRBJ2-7	CATSDRGQGWFGEQYF	TGTGCCACCAGTGACCGAGGACAGGGTTGGTTTGGCGAGCAGTACTTC
NA	TRBV11-2	many	15	TRBJ1-2	CASSARGSPNYGYTF	TGTGCCAGCAGTGCCCGTGGGTCACCGAACTATGGCTACACCTTC
NA	TRBV11-2	NA	13	TRBJ2-3	CASSSSSADTQYF	TGTGCCAGCAGCTCTAGTAGCGCAGATACGCAGTATTTT
NA	TRBV24-1	many	13	TRBJ1-2	CATSELKRDDYTF	TGTGCCACCAGTGAGTTAAAAAGGGATGACTACACCTTC
NA	TRBV24-1	many	15	TRBJ1-5	CATSPGLRGNQPQHF	TGTGCCACCAGTCCGGGGTTGAGGGGCAATCAGCCCCAGCATTTT
NA	TRBV29-1	NA	12	TRBJ1-2	CSVEEKTFGYTF	TGCAGCGTTGAAGAGAAAACATTTGGCTACACCTTC
NA	TRBV3-1	many	16	TRBJ2-7	CASSSLIADSSYEQYF	TGTGCCAGCAGCTCTCTAATCGCCGATAGCTCCTACGAGCAGTACTTC
TRBD2	TRBV4-1	NA	16	TRBJ2-7	CASSPKASGESYEQYF	TGCGCCAGCAGCCCAAAGGCTAGCGGGGAGTCCTACGAGCAGTACTTC
NA	TRBV7-3	few	16	TRBJ2-5	CASSFGEGTRQETQYF	TGTGCCAGCAGCTTCGGGGAGGGGACACGACAAGAGACCCAGTACTTC
NA	TRBV25-1	many	16	TRBJ1-6	CASRPGGANLNSPLHF	TGTGCCAGCCGGCCTGGAGGGGCAAATCTTAATTCACCCCTCCACTTT
TRBD1	TRBV5-1	many	13	TRBJ2-4	CASSLGQGNIKYF	TGCGCCAGCAGCTTGGGACAGGGGAACATTAAGTACTTC
NA	TRBV6-2/TRBV6-3	many	14	TRBJ1-1	CASSARGGNTEAFF	TGTGCCAGCAGTGCCCGAGGAGGGAACACTGAAGCTTTCTTT
TRBD2	TRBV19	NA	15	TRBJ2-2	CASSALAGHTGELFF	TGTGCCAGTAGTGCCCTAGCGGGGCACACCGGGGAGCTGTTTTTT
NA	TRBV7-2	many	13	TRBJ1-2	CASSLAVVYGYTF	TGTGCCAGCAGCTTAGCGGTAGTCTATGGCTACACCTTC
NA	TRBV12-3/TRBV12-4	many	16	TRBJ1-6	CASSLGRSSYNSPLHF	TGTGCCAGCAGTTTAGGACGGAGCTCCTATAATTCACCCCTCCACTTT
TRBD1	TRBV4-2	NA	19	TRBJ1-6	CASSQDPPLTGQFYSPLHF	TGTGCCAGCAGCCAAGATCCCCCCCTGACAGGGCAATTTTATTCACCCCTCCACTTT
NA	TRBV7-9	few	14	TRBJ1-1	CASSLLSAASEAFF	TGTGCCAGCAGCTTACTTAGTGCAGCGTCAGAAGCTTTCTTT
TRBD1	TRBV19	many	15	TRBJ2-7	CASTPQGATSYEQYF	TGTGCCAGTACTCCACAGGGGGCAACGTCCTACGAGCAGTACTTC
NA	TRBV2	many	15	TRBJ1-2	CASALAVTVNYGYTF	TGTGCCAGCGCCTTAGCTGTGACAGTGAACTATGGCTACACCTTC
NA	TRBV2	many	16	TRBJ1-2	CASSEAVIGRNYGYTF	TGTGCCAGCAGTGAAGCCGTGATAGGGAGAAACTATGGCTACACCTTC
NA	TRBV5-1	NA	14	TRBJ2-5	CASSPSSGKETQYF	TGCGCCAGCAGCCCCTCGTCCGGGAAGGAGACCCAGTACTTC
NA	TRBV25-1	NA	17	TRBJ2-7	CASSMGWMAGAPYEQYF	TGTGCCAGCAGTATGGGTTGGATGGCTGGGGCCCCCTACGAGCAGTACTTC
TRBD2	TRBV6-1	few	16	TRBJ2-7	CASSERLAGVNNEQYF	TGTGCCAGCAGTGAAAGGTTGGCGGGAGTTAACAACGAGCAGTACTTC
NA	TRBV18	NA	14	TRBJ1-2	CASSPPGPGYGYTF	TGTGCCAGCTCACCACCGGGGCCAGGGTATGGCTACACCTTC